The sample holds a few counts of the clone carrying this T cell receptor (beta chain). The antigen remains unidentified. This sample is drawn from a study of blood T cells in healthy people across ages. V was clipped by 0 bases and J by 0 bases, with 4 bases between them. Germline values: CDR1 ENHRY, CDR2 SYGVKD. CDR3 length equals 14 residues. Findings and caveats of the study: Long-lived and aged donors differed, with more naive CD4+ cells and higher diversity in the long-lived. Strong correlation linked observed beta diversity and percent naive T cells. Observed TCR beta diversity per million T cells went down as age went up. This fall followed a roughly linear course with age.

Together with a sample-barcoded 5' primer, a J-beta primer mix was included in a second PCR lasting about 7 to 11 cycles. Every sample produced at least 2.5 million CDR3-containing paired-end reads. TCRdb itself ran the 5' RACE reads through MiXCR, one entry per CDR3 protein. The sample lists hundreds of thousands of distinct CDR3 sequences, more than 40% occurring once. Sequenced material: blood. The rearrangement uses TRBV10-3 and TRBJ2-3; D remains ambiguous. This TCR was recovered from a woman aged 60-75 years in good health. The CDR3 reads CAISESRSTDTQYF. CDR3 nucleotides: TGTGCCATCAGTGAGTCGCGTAGCACAGATACGCAGTATTTT.